The source of this T cell receptor (beta chain) is a study of cytomegalovirus exposure and HLA in healthy donors. In the study overall: Unique TCRs from HLA-typed donors, approximately 80 million of them, were held in an early data release.

Amplification used 60 Vbeta primers and 13 Jbeta primers. The assay was immunoSEQ multiplex PCR, and TCRdb's table has in-frame clones only and misses some. The sample records about 120,000 clones, around 86% being singletons. Trimming took 5 bases from V and 5 from J, leaving 22 bases between them. The CDR3 runs 16 residues. The source is a woman aged 30 to 39 in good health and CMV-seronegative. This chain joins TRBV6-7 and TRBJ2-7; the D gene is possibly TRBD1 (6 bases). TRBV6-7 counts as an open reading frame of uncertain function. Sequencing used PBMCs. CDR3 residues: CASSPPRWGLYHEQYF. In nucleotides, the CDR3 is TGTGCCAGCAGTCCCCCCCGGTGGGGGCTTTATCACGAGCAGTACTTC.